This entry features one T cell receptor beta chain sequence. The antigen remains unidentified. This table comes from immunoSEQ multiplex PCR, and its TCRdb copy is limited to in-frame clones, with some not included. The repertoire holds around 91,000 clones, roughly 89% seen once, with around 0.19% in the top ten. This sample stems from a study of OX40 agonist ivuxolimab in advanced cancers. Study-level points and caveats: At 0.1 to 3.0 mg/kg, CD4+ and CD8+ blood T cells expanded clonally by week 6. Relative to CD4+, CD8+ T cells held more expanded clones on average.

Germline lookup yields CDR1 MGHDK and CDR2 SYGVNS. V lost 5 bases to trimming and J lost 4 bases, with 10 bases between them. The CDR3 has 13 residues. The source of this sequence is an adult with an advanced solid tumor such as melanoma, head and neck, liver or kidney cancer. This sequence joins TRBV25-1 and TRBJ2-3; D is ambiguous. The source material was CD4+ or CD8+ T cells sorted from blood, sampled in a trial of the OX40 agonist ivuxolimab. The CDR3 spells CASSPWEPDTQYF. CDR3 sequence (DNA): TGTGCCAGCAGTCCGTGGGAACCAGATACGCAGTATTTT.